The entry that follows covers one T cell receptor (beta chain) sequence. Its matching antigen is unknown. TCRdb re-called the reads with MiXCR, one entry per CDR3 protein. Altogether over 150,000 distinct CDR3 sequences are present, under 15% being singletons, with the ten largest covering roughly 27%. This specimen belongs to a study of T cell repertoires in cytomegalovirus infection. In the study overall: Signatures in public TCR beta sequences pointed to both CMV infection and matching HLA type. Study-wide results and limits: Individuals carrying CMV plus the relevant HLA were identified by cumulative frequency of public TCR beta families. What dominated the ex vivo response were HLA-C-restricted CMV-specific TCR beta clonotypes.

The J segment lost 1 base and the V segment lost 1 base, leaving 4 bases of the junction unmatched. The CDR3 is 15 residues long. Germline CDR1 SGHNT, CDR2 YYREEE (reference sequence). The receptor was isolated from a human donor in good health (CMV status not recorded). Some clones in this sample may be carry-over from other donors' samples. The chain links TRBV5-4 to TRBJ2-7; TRBD1 aligns across 8 bases. Sequenced material: PBMCs. The CDR3 DNA is TGTGCCAGCAGCTTGCCGACAGGGGTTTCCTACGAGCAGTACTTC. It translates to CASSLPTGVSYEQYF.